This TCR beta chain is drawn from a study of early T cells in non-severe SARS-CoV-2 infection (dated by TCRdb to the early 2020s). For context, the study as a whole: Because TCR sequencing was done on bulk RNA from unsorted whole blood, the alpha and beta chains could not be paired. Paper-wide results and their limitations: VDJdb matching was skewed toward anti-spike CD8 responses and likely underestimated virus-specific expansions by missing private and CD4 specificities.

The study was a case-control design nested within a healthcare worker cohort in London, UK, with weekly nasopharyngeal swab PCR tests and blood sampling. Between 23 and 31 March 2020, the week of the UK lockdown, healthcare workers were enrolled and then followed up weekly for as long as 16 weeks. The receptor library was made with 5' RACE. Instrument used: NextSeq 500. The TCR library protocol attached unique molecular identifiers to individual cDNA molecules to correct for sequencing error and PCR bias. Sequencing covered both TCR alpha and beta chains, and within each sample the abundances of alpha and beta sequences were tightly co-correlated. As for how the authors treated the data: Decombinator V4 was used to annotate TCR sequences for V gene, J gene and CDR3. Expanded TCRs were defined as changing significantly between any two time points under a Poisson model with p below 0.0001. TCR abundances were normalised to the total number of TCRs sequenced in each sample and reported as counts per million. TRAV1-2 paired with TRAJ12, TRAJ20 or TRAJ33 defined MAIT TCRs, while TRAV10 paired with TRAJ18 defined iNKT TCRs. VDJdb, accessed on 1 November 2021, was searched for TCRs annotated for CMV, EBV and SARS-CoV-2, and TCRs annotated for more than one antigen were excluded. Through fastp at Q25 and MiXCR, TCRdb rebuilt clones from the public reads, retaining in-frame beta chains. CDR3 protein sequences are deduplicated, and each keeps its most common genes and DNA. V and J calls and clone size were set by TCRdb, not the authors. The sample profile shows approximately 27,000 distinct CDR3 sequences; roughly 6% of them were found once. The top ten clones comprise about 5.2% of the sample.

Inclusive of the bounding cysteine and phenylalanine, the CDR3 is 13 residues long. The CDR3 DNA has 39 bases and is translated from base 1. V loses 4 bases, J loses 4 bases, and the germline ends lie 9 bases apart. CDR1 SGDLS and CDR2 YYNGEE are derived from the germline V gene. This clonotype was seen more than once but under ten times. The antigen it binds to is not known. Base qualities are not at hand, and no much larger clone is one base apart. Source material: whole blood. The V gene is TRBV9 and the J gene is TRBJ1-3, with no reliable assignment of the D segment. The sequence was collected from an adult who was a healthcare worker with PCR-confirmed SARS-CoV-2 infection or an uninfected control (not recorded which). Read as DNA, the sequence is TGTGCCAGCAGCCCGAGAGGGGGAAACACCATATATTTT. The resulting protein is CASSPRGGNTIYF.